A single sample is the source of the 15 T cell receptor beta chains below, sequenced in a study of radiation and T cells in renal cell carcinoma. Time point here: baseline pretreatment blood. Stated treatment: 15 Gy SBRT to primary tumor, nephrectomy 4 weeks later. The assay was immunoSEQ multiplex PCR, and TCRdb's table has in-frame clones only and misses some. The repertoire holds more than 75,000 clones, with about four fifths as singletons. Sequenced material: blood, taken from a patient whose treatment included radiotherapy and nephrectomy. The receptor set was obtained from a man in his sixties with renal cell carcinoma.

The V call is TRBV18, the J call TRBJ2-5; D gene uncertain. CDR3 length equals 11 residues. Trimming pared 2 bases from V and 8 bases from J, leaving 6 bases between. The V gene's germline CDR1 is KGHSH and CDR2 LQKENI. CDR3 DNA sequence: TGTGCCAGCTCACCATCTGATACCCAGTACTTC. Its translation is CASSPSDTQYF.

This clone was seen more than once but under ten times. The chain joins TRBV5-1 to TRBJ2-2; D unresolved. The V end was cut by 2 bases, the J end by 1 base, with 6 bases between. The CDR3 covers 14 residues. The germline gives CDR1 SGHRS, CDR2 YFSETQ. CDR3 coding DNA: TGCGCCAGCAGCTTCGGTGGGAACACCGGGGAGCTGTTTTTT. Protein product: CASSFGGNTGELFF.

This chain joins TRBV7-2 and TRBJ1-1; D remains ambiguous. The CDR3 has 12 residues. V lost 1 base, J lost 7 bases, and 7 bases lay in between. CDR1 and CDR2 from the germline V gene are SGHTA and FQGNSA. As DNA, the CDR3 is TGTGCCAGCAGCTTAGGACGGCTTGAAGCTTTCTTT. Translating it yields CASSLGRLEAFF.

This clone was counted a few times. V is TRBV7-2 and J is TRBJ2-2; TRBD2 agrees at 7 bases. CDR1 is SGHTA, CDR2 FQGNSA, per germline. This CDR3 spans 15 amino acids. V shed 7 bases and J 0 bases; nucleotides not matched to a gene: 5. The CDR3 DNA reads as TGTGCCAGCACCCCGGGGAGGGCGAACACCGGGGAGCTGTTTTTT. Amino acid sequence: CASTPGRANTGELFF.

This chain connects TRBV18 to TRBJ2-2; D gene ambiguous. The germline V and J ends were trimmed by 0 bases and 7 bases, with 12 bases remaining between them. The germline V gene encodes CDR1 KGHSH and CDR2 LQKENI. CDR3 size: 15 residues. CDR3 sequence: CASSPPGLADGELFF. Here the CDR3 DNA reads TGTGCCAGCTCACCACCTGGCCTGGCGGACGGGGAGCTGTTTTTT.

The chain recombines TRBV20-1 with TRBJ2-3; D remains ambiguous. This CDR3 is built from 11 residues. The V and J ends lost 5 bases and 3 bases respectively, with 6 bases between them. The V gene's germline CDR1 is DFQATT and CDR2 SNEGSKA (reference sequence). The CDR3 DNA reads TGCAGTGCTCGTAAGACAGATACGCAGTATTTT. Its protein product is CSARKTDTQYF.

J is TRBJ2-6 and V is TRBV4-1; no reliable D call. The V end was cut by 4 bases, the J end by 1 base, with 5 bases between. Germline values: CDR1 MGHRA, CDR2 YSYEKL. The CDR3 runs to 14 residues. The CDR3 DNA reads TGCGCCAGCAGCCTGGGATCTGGGGCCAACGTCCTGACTTTC. Encoded protein: CASSLGSGANVLTF.

V gene TRBV7-8 combines with J gene TRBJ2-1; 7 nucleotides agree with TRBD2. CDR3 size: 13 residues. CDR1 and CDR2 from the germline V gene are SGHVS and FQNEAQ. V shed 6 bases, J shed 10 bases, and the junction held 9 bases outside the gene matches. CDR3 nucleotide sequence: TGTGCCAGCAGTCTAGCGGCCTCGGGGGAGCAGTTCTTC. Its translation is CASSLAASGEQFF.

This sequence joins TRBV5-1 and TRBJ2-3; 8 nucleotides line up with TRBD2. Germline V lookup: CDR1 SGHRS, CDR2 YFSETQ. Trimming cost V 2 bases and J 1 base; bases outside gene matches: 0. The CDR3 has 14 amino acids. The CDR3 DNA reads TGCGCCAGCAGCTTTAGCGGGGGCACAGATACGCAGTATTTT. Its translation is CASSFSGGTDTQYF.

The CDR3 region has the DNA TGTGCCAGCAGCGTAAGCCCGGGACAGAACTTCTACGAGCAGTACTTC. Translating gives CASSVSPGQNFYEQYF. The chain is built from TRBV5-4 and TRBJ2-7; TRBD1 matches 7 bases. The germline CDR1 and CDR2 sequences are SGHNT and YYREEE (reference sequence). This CDR3 is 16 amino acids long. With 4 bases clipped from V and 3 bases from J, the junction kept 13 bases outside the gene matches.

The V call is TRBV10-3, the J call TRBJ2-7; D is undetermined. The CDR3 consists of 16 residues. The V and J ends lost 0 bases and 0 bases respectively, with 12 bases between them. Germline CDR1 is ENHRY and CDR2 is SYGVKD. This CDR3 is CAISESGLLGSYEQYF. DNA for the CDR3: TGTGCCATCAGTGAGTCGGGTCTCCTCGGCTCCTACGAGCAGTACTTC.

Only a few counts were recorded for this clone. V is TRBV7-8 and J is TRBJ2-6; D is unresolved. The CDR3 totals 15 residues. Trimming shortened V by 3 bases and J by 1 base, and 7 bases separated the two germline ends. The germline V gene encodes CDR1 SGHVS and CDR2 FQNEAQ. The CDR3 is CASSFPASGANVLTF. For the CDR3, the DNA is TGTGCCAGCAGCTTTCCGGCTTCTGGGGCCAACGTCCTGACTTTC.

The chain employs TRBV5-8 and TRBJ2-5; TRBD2 matches 9 bases. This CDR3 comprises 13 residues. Germline CDR1 SGHTS, CDR2 YDEGEE. V lost 2 bases, J lost 5 bases, and 1 base stayed unmatched. CDR3 loop: CASSFAGGETQYF. CDR3 coding DNA: TGTGCCAGCAGCTTCGCGGGAGGGGAGACCCAGTACTTC. The full variable domain, with the rest looked up from reference TRBV5-8 and TRBJ2-5, is EAGVTQSPTHLIKTRGQQATLRCSPISGHTSVYWYQQALGLGLQFLLWYDEGEERNRGNFPPRFSGRQFPNYSSELNVNALELEDSALYLCASSFAGGETQYFGPGTRLLVL.

The chain recombines TRBV6-6 with TRBJ2-7, with TRBD1 identical over 7 bases. The germline V gene has CDR1 MNHNY and CDR2 SVGAGI (reference sequence). The CDR3 loop spans 15 amino acids. V was clipped by 7 bases and J by 0 bases; unmatched bases: 9. This CDR3 is CASTQGVRYSYEQYF. The CDR3 DNA reads TGTGCCAGCACCCAGGGGGTGCGATACTCCTACGAGCAGTACTTC.

The V gene is TRBV7-2, the J gene TRBJ1-1, with no clear D. This CDR3 has 13 residues. Trimming removed 1 base at V and 5 bases at J, with 8 bases between. Germline CDR1 reads SGHTA; CDR2 reads FQGNSA. The DNA for the CDR3 is TGTGCCAGCAGCTTAGAGCGATGGACTGAAGCTTTCTTT. It encodes CASSLERWTEAFF.